The 10 T cell receptor beta chains given below trace back to one sample, sequenced in a study of cytomegalovirus exposure and HLA in healthy donors. PCR was performed using 60 Vbeta and 13 Jbeta primers. Generated by immunoSEQ multiplex PCR, the TCRdb table keeps only in-frame clones and is missing some. The table records about 150,000 clones, about 10% of them present only once. Sequenced material: PBMCs. Receptor source: a man aged 50 or older in good health and CMV-seronegative.

A few counts support this clone. The gene calls are TRBV28 and TRBJ2-7; D is uncertain. CDR3 length: 16 amino acids. CDR1 and CDR2 (germline): MDHEN, SYDVKM. Trimming shortened V by 7 bases and J by 0 bases, and 19 bases separated the two germline ends. CDR3 protein: CASNTPARVSSYEQYF. The CDR3 region has the DNA TGTGCCAGCAATACGCCCGCCCGGGTTTCCTCCTACGAGCAGTACTTC.

This clone was picked up a small number of times. The chain employs TRBV2 and TRBJ2-7, with a weak D call TRBD1 (6 bases). Deletions cut 5 bases from V and 1 base from J, with 12 bases between. This CDR3 comprises 14 residues. Germline-derived CDR1 and CDR2 are SNHLY and FYNNEI. The CDR3 region is CASSKQGSSYEQYF. CDR3 in DNA: TGTGCCAGCAGTAAACAGGGAAGTTCCTACGAGCAGTACTTC.

The rearrangement uses TRBV5-1 and TRBJ1-2; D not certain. The CDR3 spans 14 residues. The V gene lost 1 base and the J gene lost 0 bases, with 7 bases spanning the gap. Germline CDR1 is SGHRS and CDR2 is YFSETQ. CDR3 amino acids: CASSLPGANYGYTF. DNA for the CDR3: TGCGCCAGCAGCTTGCCGGGAGCTAACTATGGCTACACCTTC.

This clone was observed at least ten times. The chain employs TRBV4-2 and TRBJ2-1; TRBD2 matches at 8 bases. The V and J ends lost 5 bases and 5 bases, in that order; junction bases with no gene match: 14. This CDR3 has 17 amino acids. Looked up from germline, CDR1 is LGHNA and CDR2 is YNFKEQ. CDR3 DNA sequence: TGTGCCAGCAGCAGTAAAAGCGGGAGACCTCGGGACAATGAGCAGTTCTTC. Its protein is CASSSKSGRPRDNEQFF.

The chain combines TRBV28 with TRBJ2-7, with D unresolved. The CDR3 loop spans 14 amino acids. From germline, CDR1 is MDHEN and CDR2 SYDVKM. V shed 6 bases and J shed 2 bases, with 14 bases lying between them. CDR3 in amino acids: CASSRPTWTYEQYF. As DNA, the CDR3 is TGTGCCAGCAGCCGACCGACATGGACCTACGAGCAGTACTTC.

This clone was observed a few times. The chain joins TRBV2 to TRBJ1-5; 10 positions match TRBD1. CDR3 length: 15 amino acids. CDR1 is SNHLY, CDR2 FYNNEI, per germline. The V gene end was trimmed by 7 bases and the J gene end by 4 bases; junction bases not matched to a gene: 7. The chain's CDR3 is CASTSRGQGNQPQHF. The DNA of the CDR3 is TGTGCCAGCACGAGTAGGGGACAGGGGAATCAGCCCCAGCATTTT.

The chain joins TRBV9 to TRBJ1-1; TRBD1 is a possible D gene (5 bases). This CDR3 spans 14 amino acids. The germline V gene has CDR1 SGDLS and CDR2 YYNGEE. V lost 3 bases to trimming and J lost 5 bases, with 14 bases between them. Here the CDR3 DNA reads TGTGCCAGCAGCGCCGGGAGGGGCAGGACTGAAGCTTTCTTT. Translating gives CASSAGRGRTEAFF.

This clone has just a few counts. V usage is TRBV28 and J usage is TRBJ2-2; no definite D call. Trimming stripped 8 bases from V and 1 base from J, with 5 bases between. The germline gives CDR1 MDHEN, CDR2 SYDVKM. The CDR3 loop spans 12 amino acids. The CDR3 reads CASSVNTGELFF. The CDR3 DNA reads as TGTGCCAGCTCTGTGAACACCGGGGAGCTGTTTTTT.

This clone has more than one count but fewer than ten. The gene calls are TRBV7-2 and TRBJ1-2; TRBD1 matches 7 bases. CDR1 and CDR2 (germline): SGHTA, FQGNSA. V lost 5 bases to trimming and J lost 7 bases; unmatched junction nucleotides: 4. The CDR3 is 12 amino acids. The CDR3 is CASSRDRVGYTF. In nucleotides, the CDR3 is TGTGCCAGCAGCCGCGACAGGGTTGGCTACACCTTC.

This chain links TRBV2 with TRBJ2-7; tentatively, D is TRBD2 (5 bases). V was trimmed by 6 bases and J by 0 bases, leaving 6 bases between them. The CDR3 contains 12 residues. Germline values: CDR1 SNHLY, CDR2 FYNNEI. CDR3 sequence reads: CASSRDSYEQYV. In DNA, the CDR3 is TGTGCCAGCAGCCGGGACTCCTACGAGCAGTACGTC.